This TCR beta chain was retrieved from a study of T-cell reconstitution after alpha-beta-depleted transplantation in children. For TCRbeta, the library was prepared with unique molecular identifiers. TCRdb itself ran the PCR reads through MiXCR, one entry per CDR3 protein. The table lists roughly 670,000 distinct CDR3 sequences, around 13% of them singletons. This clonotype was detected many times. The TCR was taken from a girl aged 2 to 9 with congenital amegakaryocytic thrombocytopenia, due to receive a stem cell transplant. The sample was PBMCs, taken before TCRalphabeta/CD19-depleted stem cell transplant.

CDR3: CASSYPLTRQGFDYEQYF. CDR3 in DNA: TGTGCCAGCAGTTACCCCTTAACAAGACAGGGGTTTGACTACGAGCAGTACTTC. The chain couples TRBV6-5 to TRBJ2-7; 8 bases line up with TRBD1. The V gene's germline CDR1 is MNHEY and CDR2 SVGAGI. V shed 2 bases and J 3 bases; nucleotides not matched to a gene: 15. This CDR3 is 18 amino acids long.